A single sample is the source of the 29 T cell receptor beta chains below, sequenced in a study of cytomegalovirus exposure and HLA in healthy donors. Data came from immunoSEQ multiplex PCR; TCRdb stores just in-frame clones and leaves some out. The data contain about 60,000 clones, around 93% of them singletons. Sequenced: PBMCs. These receptors were collected from a woman aged 18-30 years in good health and CMV-seropositive.

The V and J genes are TRBV5-4 and TRBJ2-5; TRBD1 is a possible D gene (5 bases). V was shortened by 1 base and J by 4 bases, with 11 bases between the two germline ends. The CDR3 has 14 residues. Germline CDR1 is SGHNT and CDR2 is YYREEE (reference sequence). The CDR3 is CASSLRVGLETQYF. The CDR3 DNA sequence: TGTGCCAGCAGCTTGCGGGTGGGGCTAGAGACCCAGTACTTC. Full variable domain (rest looked up from reference TRBV5-4 and TRBJ2-5): ETGVTQSPTHLIKTRGQQVTLRCSSQSGHNTVSWYQQALGQGPQFIFQYYREEENGRGNFPPRFSGLQFPNYSSELNVNALELDDSALYLCASSLRVGLETQYFGPGTRLLVL.

The chain has TRBV11-2 and TRBJ2-6, with D unclear. V lost 4 bases and J lost 1, with 8 bases in between. This CDR3 comprises 15 residues. Germline V lookup: CDR1 SGHAT, CDR2 FQNNGV. CDR3 residues: CASSSDSSGANVLTF. CDR3 bases: TGTGCCAGCAGCTCCGACTCGTCTGGGGCCAACGTCCTGACTTTC.

The V gene is TRBV10-3, the J gene TRBJ1-4, with 9 bases fitting TRBD1. Trimming at V came to 10 bases and at J to 1 base, leaving 16 bases not matched to a gene. The CDR3 covers 18 residues. In germline, CDR1 is ENHRY, CDR2 SYGVKD. CDR3 in DNA: TGTGCCAAGACATGGGACAGGGACCTCCTTGGAACTAATGAAAAACTGTTTTTT. Translation gives CAKTWDRDLLGTNEKLFF.

J is TRBJ2-2 and V is TRBV19; D is unclear. This CDR3 has 13 residues. Germline values: CDR1 LNHDA, CDR2 SQIVND (reference sequence). The ends were cut back, 9 bases at V and 3 bases at J, with 11 bases in the middle. As DNA, the CDR3 is TGTGCCAGCGCCATGGTAGACACCGGGGAGCTGTTTTTT. It encodes CASAMVDTGELFF. Full variable domain (missing parts from reference TRBV19 and TRBJ2-2): DGGITQSPKYLFRKEGQNVTLSCEQNLNHDAMYWYRQDPGQGLRLIYYSQIVNDFQKGDIAEGYSVSREKKESFPLTVTSAQKNPTAFYLCASAMVDTGELFFGEGSRLTVL.

The chain links TRBV29-1 to TRBJ1-1; perhaps TRBD1 as D (5 bases). V was pared by 4 bases and J by 5 bases, with 11 bases between. Germline V gene sequence: CDR1 SQVTM, CDR2 ANQGSEA. The CDR3 is 12 residues long. CDR3 residues: CSVAPRGTEAFF. CDR3 sequence (DNA): TGCAGCGTTGCCCCTCGGGGGACTGAAGCTTTCTTT.

The rearrangement uses TRBV5-1 and TRBJ2-7; possibly TRBD1 for D (6 bases). The germline V gene has CDR1 SGHRS and CDR2 YFSETQ. The CDR3 is 13 residues long. Trimming shortened V by 5 bases and J by 1 base, and 10 bases separated the two germline ends. The CDR3 loop reads CASRPGESYEQYF. The DNA for the CDR3 is TGCGCCAGCAGGCCAGGGGAATCCTACGAGCAGTACTTC.

This clone was seen once. The rearrangement uses TRBV28 and TRBJ2-2, with TRBD1 matching over 9 bases. Trimming cost V 5 bases and J 3 bases; bases outside gene matches: 4. The CDR3 length is 15 residues. Germline-derived CDR1 and CDR2 are MDHEN and SYDVKM. CDR3 sequence (DNA): TGTGCCAGCAGTCCGACAGGGGGTGACACCGGGGAGCTGTTTTTT. This codes for CASSPTGGDTGELFF.

The rearrangement uses TRBV9 and TRBJ2-3; 8 bases map to TRBD2. Per the germline V gene, CDR1 is SGDLS and CDR2 is YYNGEE. Unmatched junction bases numbered 9, after V lost 3 bases and J lost 0 bases. This CDR3 spans 17 amino acids. The CDR3 DNA sequence: TGTGCCAGCAGCGCCAGTCGACTAGCGACCAGCACAGATACGCAGTATTTT. Translated: CASSASRLATSTDTQYF.

The chain joins TRBV5-1 to TRBJ2-3, with 7 bases that match TRBD2. Germline values: CDR1 SGHRS, CDR2 YFSETQ. This CDR3 comprises 17 residues. The V segment lost 0 bases and the J segment 2 bases; nucleotides outside the gene matches: 9. The CDR3, as DNA: TGCGCCAGCAGCTTGGATCTCCGGGACTATAACACAGATACGCAGTATTTT. Protein: CASSLDLRDYNTDTQYF.

A few counts support this clone. The rearrangement links TRBV10-1 to TRBJ1-1, with D tentatively TRBD1 (5 bases). The CDR3 covers 13 residues. V dropped 3 bases and J dropped 10 bases, with 15 bases sitting between them. The germline V gene encodes CDR1 WNHNN and CDR2 SYGVQD (reference sequence). DNA of the CDR3: TGCGCCAGCAGTGATGGGGCCGCCGCCCGAGCTTTCTTT. Its translation is CASSDGAAARAFF.

This clone was counted a few times. The chain links TRBV4-2 to TRBJ1-1; TRBD1 is a possible D gene (5 bases). This CDR3 has 13 amino acids. V lost 4 bases to trimming and J lost 4 bases, with 10 bases between them. Germline V gene sequence: CDR1 LGHNA, CDR2 YNFKEQ. CDR3 loop: CASSLGLLTEAFF. Written as DNA, the CDR3 is TGTGCCAGCAGCCTGGGACTGCTCACTGAAGCTTTCTTT.

The chain combines TRBV27 with TRBJ2-7; 10 bases fit TRBD2. Unmatched junction bases numbered 5, after V lost 5 bases and J lost 4 bases. Germline CDR1 MNHEY, CDR2 SMNVEV (reference sequence). The CDR3 runs 14 residues. The CDR3, as DNA: TGTGCCAGCAGTCCTGGACTAGCGGTATACGAGCAGTACTTC. Its protein product is CASSPGLAVYEQYF.

This clone was detected only once. The chain couples TRBV6-1 to TRBJ2-7, with 11 bases identical to TRBD1. The germline V gene has CDR1 MNHNS and CDR2 SASEGT. This CDR3 is 15 amino acids long. Trimming at V came to 6 bases and at J to 1 base, leaving 5 bases not matched to a gene. CDR3 nucleotide sequence: TGTGCCAGCAGGACCCGGGACAGGGGGTCCTACGAGCAGTACTTC. The encoded protein is CASRTRDRGSYEQYF.

The chain uses TRBV6-5 and TRBJ2-7; the D gene is possibly TRBD2 (6 bases). The germline V gene encodes CDR1 MNHEY and CDR2 SVGAGI. The CDR3 is 14 amino acids. V dropped 4 bases and J dropped 5 bases, with 15 bases sitting between them. The CDR3 sequence: CASSWGEVGHEQYF. Here the CDR3 DNA reads TGTGCCAGCAGTTGGGGGGAGGTAGGCCACGAGCAGTACTTC.

This chain joins TRBV7-5 and TRBJ2-7; TRBD2 was called by the table and not checked on the DNA. TRBV7-5 is labeled a pseudogene. CDR3 size: 12 residues. The CDR3 sequence: CARSPCEYEQYF. Written as DNA, the CDR3 is TGTGCCAGAAGCCCCTGCGAATACGAGCAGTACTTC.

The V and J genes are TRBV28 and TRBJ2-5; tentative D call: TRBD2 (5 bases). Trimming pared 5 bases from V and 2 bases from J, leaving 15 bases between. The CDR3 spans 15 residues. CDR1 is MDHEN and CDR2 is SYDVKM in the germline V gene. CDR3 sequence: CASSVQGLRQETQYF. In DNA, the CDR3 is TGTGCCAGCAGTGTACAAGGACTCAGACAAGAGACCCAGTACTTC.

The chain uses TRBV28 and TRBJ2-7; 10 bases agree with TRBD1. V shed 3 bases, J shed 3 bases, and the junction held 11 bases outside the gene matches. The CDR3 spans 17 residues. Germline CDR1 and CDR2: MDHEN and SYDVKM. In DNA form, the CDR3 reads TGTGCCAGCAGTTTCAGTGGTATTGGGACAGGGGTCTACGAGCAGTACTTC. This codes for CASSFSGIGTGVYEQYF.

The rearrangement uses TRBV4-1 and TRBJ1-3; TRBD1 might be the D (5 bases). CDR3 length equals 13 residues. Per the germline V gene, CDR1 is MGHRA and CDR2 is YSYEKL. The V gene lost 0 bases and the J gene lost 10 bases, with 10 bases spanning the gap. The CDR3 region is CASSQDAGRTIYF. The CDR3 coding sequence is TGCGCCAGCAGCCAAGATGCAGGGCGGACCATATATTTT.

The genes are TRBV2 and TRBJ2-7; 7 positions agree with TRBD2. The CDR3 totals 16 residues. V dropped 4 bases and J dropped 0; count of bases not matched to a gene: 9. The germline gives CDR1 SNHLY, CDR2 FYNNEI. CDR3 protein: CASSGPESGTSYEQYF. Written as DNA, the CDR3 is TGTGCCAGCAGTGGTCCCGAAAGCGGGACCTCCTACGAGCAGTACTTC.

V and J are TRBV11-2 and TRBJ2-6; 8 nucleotides align to TRBD2. The trim removed 0 bases at V and 0 bases at J, leaving 4 bases unmatched. In germline, CDR1 is SGHAT, CDR2 FQNNGV. This CDR3 region has 18 residues. The CDR3 DNA reads TGTGCCAGCAGCTTAGATCTAGCGGGCCGCTCTGGGGCCAACGTCCTGACTTTC. It specifies CASSLDLAGRSGANVLTF. The full variable domain, its missing parts supplied by reference TRBV11-2 and TRBJ2-6, is EAGVAQSPRYKIIEKRQSVAFWCNPISGHATLYWYQQILGQGPKLLIQFQNNGVVDDSQLPKDRFSAERLKGVDSTLKIQPAKLEDSAVYLCASSLDLAGRSGANVLTFGAGSRLTVL.

The sample holds many counts of this clone. The J gene is TRBJ2-7, the V gene TRBV6-1, with TRBD1 matching 7 bases. Per the germline V gene, CDR1 is MNHNS and CDR2 is SASEGT. This CDR3 is 14 amino acids long. Trimming took 1 base from V and 0 from J; bases not matched to a gene: 0. CDR3 DNA: TGTGCCAGCAGTGAAGGGGACAGCTCCTACGAGCAGTACTTC. This codes for CASSEGDSSYEQYF.

The V and J genes are TRBV25-1 and TRBJ2-2, with TRBD1 identical over 9 bases. Germline CDR1 and CDR2: MGHDK and SYGVNS. This CDR3 has 15 amino acids. Trimming cost V 6 bases and J 6 bases; bases outside gene matches: 8. The CDR3 loop is CASRPGTGLSGELFF. The CDR3 DNA reads as TGTGCCAGCAGGCCCGGGACAGGGCTATCCGGGGAGCTGTTTTTT.

The chain combines TRBV6-5 with TRBJ2-1, with D perhaps TRBD2 (6 bases). The CDR3 length is 15 residues. Germline V gene lookup returns CDR1 MNHEY and CDR2 SVGAGI. Trimming took 0 bases from V and 1 from J, leaving 7 bases between them. CDR3 DNA: TGTGCCAGCAGTTACTCGAGCGGGTCCTACAATGAGCAGTTCTTC. It codes for CASSYSSGSYNEQFF.

The chain couples TRBV19 to TRBJ1-5, with TRBD1 matching over 9 bases. The CDR3 loop spans 14 amino acids. The trim removed 7 bases at V and 5 bases at J, leaving 6 bases unmatched. CDR1 and CDR2 from the germline V gene are LNHDA and SQIVND (reference sequence). DNA for the CDR3: TGTGCCAGTACCTTAACAGGGGGCCATCAGCCCCAGCATTTT. This gives the protein CASTLTGGHQPQHF.

V gene TRBV5-1 combines with J gene TRBJ1-1, with TRBD1 matching 7 bases. The trim removed 1 base at V and 1 base at J, leaving 1 base unmatched. The CDR3 sequence is 14 residues long. Germline CDR1 and CDR2: SGHRS and YFSETQ. The CDR3 loop is CASSLRQGNTEAFF. DNA of the CDR3: TGCGCCAGCAGCTTGAGACAGGGGAACACTGAAGCTTTCTTT.

This clone was seen a single time. The V call is TRBV16, the J call TRBJ2-7; TRBD1 aligns across 9 bases. The CDR3 contains 14 residues. Germline assignment: CDR1 KGHSY and CDR2 FQNENV. After removal of 6 bases from V and 5 bases from J, the junction contained 8 bases not matched to a gene. The CDR3 region has the DNA TGTGCCAGCAGACGACCGGGACAGGGTAACGAGCAGTACTTC. As protein: CASRRPGQGNEQYF.

The genes are TRBV2 and TRBJ1-2, with 8 bases lining up with TRBD1. V dropped 3 bases and J dropped 4; count of bases not matched to a gene: 13. The CDR3 runs 17 residues. CDR1 and CDR2 (germline): SNHLY, FYNNEI. The CDR3 loop reads CASSDGTGNIKLYGYTF. For the CDR3, the DNA is TGTGCCAGCAGTGACGGGACAGGAAATATAAAACTCTATGGCTACACCTTC.

This chain joins TRBV4-2 and TRBJ2-3, with D perhaps TRBD2 (5 bases). Trimming cost V 2 bases and J 2 bases, with 11 bases left between them. CDR1 is LGHNA and CDR2 is YNFKEQ in the germline V gene. CDR3 length: 15 residues. As DNA, the CDR3 is TGTGCCAGCAGCCAATCACTAGACTACACAGATACGCAGTATTTT. As protein: CASSQSLDYTDTQYF.

The chain joins TRBV21-1 to TRBJ2-2; the DNA was not used to check the table's D call, TRBD2. TRBV21-1 is assigned pseudogene status. The CDR3 totals 11 residues. CDR3 bases: TGTGCCAGCCCCGGGGGCGGGGAGCTGTTTTTT. The encoded protein is CASPGGGELFF.